This note documents a single T cell receptor (beta chain) sequence. This sample stems from a study of blood T cell repertoires in COVID-19. The germline V gene encodes CDR1 SGHRS and CDR2 YFSETQ. This CDR3 has 15 amino acids. The ends were cut back, 0 bases at V and 2 bases at J, with 10 bases in the middle. Authors' data handling: Nucleated cell counts were estimated from reference gene primer amplification. The protocol was immunoSEQ multiplex PCR, while the TCRdb copy is restricted to in-frame clones and leaves out a portion. That table supplies the V and J calls and clone size; D and trimming were determined from the DNA. Counted here are just under 20,000 clones, 87% occurring once; the ten biggest clones make up about 8.6%.

The V gene is TRBV5-1, the J gene TRBJ2-3; D may be TRBD2 (6 bases). This receptor was taken from a human donor with active COVID-19. The donor label of this sample is uncertain. Sequencing used peripheral blood. DNA of the CDR3: TGCGCCAGCAGCTTGGTTTCGGGGGTCACAGATACGCAGTATTTT. Translated: CASSLVSGVTDTQYF.